The TCR beta chain under discussion was sequenced for a study of blood T cells in healthy people across ages. Study-wide context: Capture via template switching afforded approximately one barcoded beta molecule per two T cells. Findings and limits, study-wide: Naive CD4+ cell counts and diversity both ran higher in long-lived than in aged donors. The recorded TCR beta diversity per million T cells decreased in a roughly linear manner with age.

Alongside a J-beta primer mix, a sample-barcoded 5' primer served in a second PCR lasting roughly 6 to 11 cycles. TCRdb fed the 5' RACE reads into MiXCR, producing one record per CDR3 protein. This sample has some 760,000 distinct CDR3 sequences, with around a quarter found just once. Trimming pared 4 bases from V and 4 bases from J, leaving 8 bases between. Germline loops: CDR1 SGHRS, CDR2 YFSETQ. The CDR3 length is 13 residues. On this clonotype: What it recognizes is unknown.

The study recruited healthy Caucasian donors from Russia who were aged about 6 to 90. These sequences were also reported in another study, on T cells of mothers and their children.

The sequence was obtained from a boy aged 5-17 years in good health. The rearrangement uses TRBV5-1 and TRBJ2-2; D ambiguous. Sample: blood. The CDR3 loop reads CASSRLGTGELFF. The CDR3, as DNA: TGCGCCAGCAGCAGACTTGGCACCGGGGAGCTGTTTTTT.